This T cell receptor beta chain is drawn from a study of T cell changes during pregnancy in multiple sclerosis. Germline V gives CDR1 MNHEY, CDR2 SVGAGI. This CDR3 contains 14 residues. V lost 5 bases and J lost 7, with 14 bases in between. Some clones are missing from TCRdb's copy, which holds only in-frame ones; the method was immunoSEQ multiplex PCR. This repertoire shows tens of thousands of clones, more than 85% found once; its top ten account for about 1.2%. The sequence was obtained from a female donor in good health, enrolled as a control in a pregnancy study. The gene calls are TRBV6-5 and TRBJ1-4, with D possibly TRBD1 on 6 matching bases. Specimen: peripheral blood, collected after pregnancy. CDR3 nucleotides: TGTGCCAGCAGTCAGGGGTCTCTGACTGAAAAACTGTTTTTT. It specifies CASSQGSLTEKLFF.